Below are 21 T cell receptor beta chains sequenced from a single sample in a study of post-analysis software for immune sequencing data. Overall study results and limits: Patients showed TRBV5-6, TRBV5-1 and TRBV20-1 among four to six TRBV segments more frequent than in controls.

Their antigens remain unidentified. cDNA libraries of TCR beta carried unique molecular identifiers. TCRdb re-called the PCR reads with MiXCR, one entry per CDR3 protein. The repertoire has under 200,000 distinct CDR3 sequences, approximately 28% of them found once; the top ten carry about 3.4%. The sample consisted of blood. These TCRs come from a girl under 18 with multiple sclerosis.

Comment on this clonotype: A much larger clone sits a single nucleotide away, making a read error possible. The chain carries TRBV4-1 and TRBJ2-7; 16 bases are a match to TRBD2. Germline V gives CDR1 MGHRA, CDR2 YSYEKL. CDR3 length equals 19 residues. CDR3 nucleotide sequence: TGCGCCAGCAGCCAAGTGGGACTAGCGGGAGGGCTTAGCTCCTACGAGCAGTCCTTC. This codes for CASSQVGLAGGLSSYEQSF.

This clonotype appeared a few times. The V gene is TRBV6-5, the J gene TRBJ1-2; no reliable D call. The length of the CDR3 is 17 residues. Per germline, CDR1 MNHEY and CDR2 SVGAGI. Trimming pared 2 bases from V and 3 bases from J, leaving 19 bases between. CDR3 amino acids: CASSYNRASVWDYGYTF. CDR3 nucleotides: TGTGCCAGCAGTTACAACCGGGCTTCCGTGTGGGACTATGGCTACACCTTC.

Comments on this clonotype: Given a much more abundant clone one base away, this may be a read error. The chain uses TRBV12-3 or TRBV12-4 and TRBJ1-2, with D perhaps matching TRBD1 (6 bases). CDR3 length: 14 amino acids. Trimming took off 5 bases at V and 7 bases at J, with 17 bases between the two ends. The CDR3 DNA sequence: TGTGCCAGCAGTGCGGGACGGGGGGCGGTTGGCTACACCTTC. Its protein product is CASSAGRGAVGYTF.

Remarks on this clonotype: This may be a read error, as it is one base from a much larger clone. V is TRBV5-1 and J is TRBJ2-7; D is unclear. Trimming stripped 4 bases from V and 3 bases from J, with 8 bases between. Germline V gene sequence: CDR1 SGHRS, CDR2 YFSETQ. The length of the CDR3 is 12 residues. In nucleotides, the CDR3 is TGCGCCAGCAGCGCCGACCGCTACGAGCAGTACTTC. Protein product: CASSADRYEQYF.

This clonotype appeared many times. The chain joins TRBV29-1 to TRBJ2-5; 7 bases align to TRBD1. The J segment lost 0 bases and the V segment lost 6 bases, leaving 7 bases of the junction unmatched. There are 14 residues in the CDR3. Germline V CDR1 and CDR2: SQVTM, ANQGSEA. In nucleotides, the CDR3 is TGCAGCGTATTTTCCGGGACAGACCAAGAGACCCAGTACTTC. Residues: CSVFSGTDQETQYF. Looking up the rest from reference TRBV29-1 and TRBJ2-5 gives the full variable domain: SAVISQKPSRDICQRGTSLTIQCQVDSQVTMMFWYRQQPGQSLTLIATANQGSEATYESGFVIDKFPISRPNLTFSTLTVSNMSPEDSSIYLCSVFSGTDQETQYFGPGTRLLVL.

In this sample, this clonotype turned up once. The rearrangement links TRBV4-2 to TRBJ1-2; 10 bases are shared with TRBD1. Germline loops: CDR1 LGHNA, CDR2 YNFKEQ. V lost 4 bases and J lost 3; bases outside the gene matches: 5. This CDR3 contains 15 residues. CDR3 sequence reads: CASSRGTGVDYGYTF. In DNA form, the CDR3 reads TGTGCCAGCAGCCGCGGGACAGGGGTCGACTATGGCTACACCTTC.

This clonotype appeared a few times. The chain employs TRBV19 and TRBJ1-2, with D perhaps matching TRBD1 (6 bases). CDR1 and CDR2 from the germline V gene are LNHDA and SQIVND (reference sequence). V was cut by 6 bases and J by 1 base, with 12 bases left in between. The length of the CDR3 is 14 residues. CDR3 coding DNA: TGTGCCAGTAGGGACAGAAGACGTAACTATGGCTACACCTTC. Its protein is CASRDRRRNYGYTF.

The table lists this clonotype with many counts. J is TRBJ2-7 and V is TRBV12-3 or TRBV12-4; D might be TRBD2 (7 bases). This CDR3 spans 15 amino acids. Trimming left V 6 bases short and J 1 base short, with 16 bases between. The CDR3 bases are TGTGCCAGCAGCCTTGGGGGGGCGCTTTCCTACGAGCAGTACTTC. Residues: CASSLGGALSYEQYF.

About this clonotype: A read error is possible here, since a much larger clone lies one base away. The rearrangement links TRBV29-1 to TRBJ2-1; 8 nucleotides line up with TRBD2. CDR1 is SQVTM, CDR2 ANQGSEA, per germline. J gave up 2 bases and V 1 base, and 7 bases lay outside the gene matches. This CDR3 region has 16 residues. CDR3 nucleotides: TGCAGCGTTGAAGCGGGACTAGTTAGGACCTACAATGAGCAGTTCTTC. Its protein product is CSVEAGLVRTYNEQFF.

The chain has TRBV7-8 and TRBJ2-4; 10 nucleotides match TRBD1. The J call may be wrong; the DNA end is better matched by TRBJ2-7. This CDR3 is built from 15 residues. The germline CDR1 and CDR2 sequences are SGHVS and FQNEAQ. CDR3 region: CASSFSGTGDYEQYF. DNA of the CDR3: TGTGCCAGCAGCTTCAGCGGGACAGGGGACTACGAGCAGTACTTC.

This clonotype was seen a few times. The chain joins TRBV5-1 to TRBJ1-5, with TRBD1 as a possible D gene (6 bases). The V and J ends lost 0 bases and 6 bases respectively, with 10 bases between them. CDR1 is SGHRS and CDR2 is YFSETQ in the germline V gene. CDR3 length equals 14 residues. The DNA for the CDR3 is TGCGCCAGCAGCTTGGAACAGGGCGGTCAGCCCCAGCATTTT. This encodes CASSLEQGGQPQHF.

CDR3: CATSRDGDSNEKLFF. CDR3 sequence (DNA): TGTGCCACCAGCAGAGATGGGGACAGTAATGAAAAACTGTTTTTT. The rearrangement links TRBV15 to TRBJ1-4; 7 bases are shared with TRBD1. The CDR3 covers 15 residues. J gave up 4 bases and V 0 bases, and 2 bases lay outside the gene matches. The germline gives CDR1 LNHNV, CDR2 YYDKDF (reference sequence).

In this sample, this clonotype turned up a few times. The rearrangement joins TRBV30 to TRBJ2-7; 7 nucleotides agree with TRBD2. Per germline, CDR1 GTSNPN and CDR2 SVGIG (reference sequence). The J segment lost 1 base and the V segment lost 5 bases, leaving 8 bases of the junction unmatched. The CDR3 extends over 14 amino acids. The CDR3, as DNA: TGTGCCTGGGCCGGGGGGACCAAGTCCTACGAGCAGTACTTC. Translation: CAWAGGTKSYEQYF.

This clonotype was seen only a few times. V is TRBV7-9 and J is TRBJ1-1; a possible D gene is TRBD1 (6 bases). Germline CDR1 is SEHNR and CDR2 is FQNEAQ (reference sequence). V was shortened by 8 bases and J by 4 bases, with 23 bases between the two germline ends. The CDR3 runs 16 residues. CDR3 nucleotide sequence: TGTGCCAGCTCTCGGACAGACCCGGCTAAGGGCACTGAAGCTTTCTTT. It encodes CASSRTDPAKGTEAFF.

The CDR3 here is CASSYITQSYGYTF. As DNA, the CDR3 is TGTGCCAGCAGTTATATCACACAGAGCTATGGCTACACCTTC. The rearrangement links TRBV6-2 or TRBV6-3 to TRBJ1-2, with D unresolved. CDR1 and CDR2 from the germline V gene are MNHEY and SVGEGT. V lost 3 bases, J lost 4 bases, and 12 bases lay in between. The length of the CDR3 is 14 residues.

This chain connects TRBV4-1 to TRBJ2-7, with 9 nucleotides matching TRBD2. Germline V gene data show CDR1 as MGHRA and CDR2 as YSYEKL. V dropped 0 bases and J dropped 2; count of bases not matched to a gene: 2. The CDR3 has 15 residues. The CDR3, as DNA: TGCGCCAGCAGCCAAGAGGGACTAGCCCCCTACGAGCAGTACTTC. It encodes CASSQEGLAPYEQYF.

In this sample, this clonotype turned up many times. This sequence joins TRBV28 and TRBJ1-2, with TRBD1 as a possible D gene (5 bases). CDR1 MDHEN and CDR2 SYDVKM come from the germline V gene. The CDR3 contains 12 residues. Trimming shortened V by 3 bases and J by 4 bases, and 6 bases separated the two germline ends. The CDR3 sequence is CASSLDIYGYTF. Here the CDR3 DNA reads TGTGCCAGCAGTTTGGACATCTATGGCTACACCTTC.

This clonotype was seen many times. The chain links TRBV20-1 to TRBJ2-3; D is ambiguous. V was cut by 3 bases and J by 0 bases, with 7 bases left in between. CDR1 DFQATT and CDR2 SNEGSKA come from the germline V gene (reference sequence). This CDR3 has 13 amino acids. The CDR3 DNA reads TGCAGTGCTAGGTTTCGTAGCACAGATACGCAGTATTTT. Its protein is CSARFRSTDTQYF.

The genes are TRBV30 and TRBJ1-1; D ambiguous. V lost 4 bases and J 1 base, leaving 13 bases between the germline ends. The germline gives CDR1 GTSNPN, CDR2 SVGIG (reference sequence). This CDR3 has 14 amino acids. The chain's CDR3 is CAWIIGKGNTEAFF. CDR3 in DNA: TGTGCCTGGATAATCGGGAAGGGGAACACTGAAGCTTTCTTT.

This clonotype has ten or more counts. The CDR3 coding sequence is TGTGCCAGCAGTCCCAGGGGGCTGTCCAACGAGCAGTACTTC. Protein sequence: CASSPRGLSNEQYF. The chain is built from TRBV28 and TRBJ2-7; 8 nucleotides match TRBD1. After removal of 5 bases from V and 5 bases from J, the junction contained 8 bases not matched to a gene. In germline, CDR1 is MDHEN, CDR2 SYDVKM. The CDR3 has 14 amino acids.

This clonotype was seen a few times. It may be a read error: a sequence one base away is much more abundant. V gene TRBV29-1 combines with J gene TRBJ2-6; perhaps TRBD1 as D (6 bases). The CDR3 has 15 residues. Germline V gene lookup returns CDR1 SQVTM and CDR2 ANQGSEA. The chain's CDR3 is CSVDRGLAGANVRTF. The CDR3 DNA follows: TGCAGCGTTGACAGGGGTCTGGCTGGGGCCAACGTCCGGACTTTC.